Shown below are 27 T cell receptor beta chains from a single sample sequenced in a study of metastatic and nonmetastatic thyroid tumors. Among the patients, none had received any treatment before thyroid surgery. TCRdb called clones again from the PCR reads with MiXCR. The data hold tens of thousands of clones, with under 30% observed a single time. The sequenced material came from blood. These receptors all come from a male donor with papillary thyroid cancer or a benign thyroid nodule (not recorded which). Some clones in this sample may be carry-over from other donors' samples.

The chain is built from TRBV20-1 and TRBJ1-2; weak D call: TRBD1 (5 bases). The germline V gene encodes CDR1 DFQATT and CDR2 SNEGSKA (reference sequence). This CDR3 has 14 amino acids. Trimming removed 0 bases at V and 6 bases at J, with 14 bases between. CDR3 residues: CSARDPRGWDGYTF. In nucleotides, the CDR3 is TGCAGTGCTAGAGATCCCCGGGGCTGGGATGGCTACACCTTC.

V usage is TRBV11-2 and J usage is TRBJ2-3; the D is unclear. The germline V gene encodes CDR1 SGHAT and CDR2 FQNNGV. This CDR3 region has 16 residues. With 1 base removed from V and 0 bases from J, the gap between germline ends came to 11 bases. As DNA, the CDR3 is TGTGCCAGCAGCTTAGGGGTACACCCGAGCACAGATACGCAGTATTTT. Translating it yields CASSLGVHPSTDTQYF.

This clone has only a few counts. This rearrangement joins TRBV7-9 to TRBJ2-3; D remains unclear. The germline V gene encodes CDR1 SEHNR and CDR2 FQNEAQ (reference sequence). This CDR3 comprises 14 residues. V was clipped by 4 bases and J by 3 bases, with 11 bases between them. CDR3 amino acids: CASSSIVITDTQYF. As DNA, the CDR3 is TGTGCCAGCAGCTCAATAGTGATAACAGATACGCAGTATTTT.

For this clone: The conserved final phenylalanine or tryptophan is absent from the CDR3, which likely points to a read error. The chain employs TRBV20-1 and TRBJ2-7; D is perhaps TRBD1 or TRBD2 (6 bases each). This CDR3 is 20 amino acids long. Germline loops: CDR1 DFQATT, CDR2 SNEGSKA (reference sequence). Deletions cut 0 bases from V and 5 bases from J, with 32 bases between. The CDR3 reads CSARDEAGSTKGGFIHEQYS. The CDR3 bases are TGCAGTGCTAGAGATGAGGCGGGGTCAACCAAAGGGGGGTTTATCCACGAGCAGTACTCC.

The CDR3 DNA is TGTGCCAGCAGCCAAGGCACTAGCGAGCATGGCGAGCAGTACTTC. It is translated as CASSQGTSEHGEQYF. The rearrangement links TRBV4-2 to TRBJ2-7; TRBD2 matches 7 bases. Germline CDR1 reads LGHNA; CDR2 reads YNFKEQ. This CDR3 contains 15 residues. V was clipped by 1 base and J by 6 bases; unmatched bases: 9.

This clone has just a few counts. This chain links TRBV13 with TRBJ2-1; 8 positions agree with TRBD2. The CDR3 covers 17 residues. V dropped 5 bases and J dropped 4; count of bases not matched to a gene: 13. CDR1 is PRHDT and CDR2 is FYEKMQ in the germline V gene (reference sequence). CDR3 in DNA: TGTGCCAGCAGCATAATTTTGGTACTAGCGGCATACAATGAGCAGTTCTTC. The encoded protein is CASSIILVLAAYNEQFF.

This clone has a count of ten or more. With a much larger clone just one base away, this may be a read error. V gene TRBV4-2 combines with J gene TRBJ2-7, with 9 nucleotides matching TRBD2. The germline gives CDR1 LGHNA, CDR2 YNFKEQ. The CDR3 runs to 14 residues. The CDR3 is CASSHGLASYERYF. The DNA of the CDR3 is TGTGCCAGCAGCCATGGACTAGCGAGCTACGAGCGGTACTTC.

This chain connects TRBV7-8 to TRBJ1-5; D gene unclear. V dropped 1 base and J dropped 10 bases, with 17 bases sitting between them. There are 15 residues in the CDR3. The germline CDR1 and CDR2 sequences are SGHVS and FQNEAQ. For the CDR3, the DNA is TGTGCCAGCAGCTTAGGGGGTAGGAGCAATTATCCCCAGCATTTT. Translation: CASSLGGRSNYPQHF.

This chain connects TRBV5-1 to TRBJ1-2; perhaps TRBD1 as D (6 bases). Trimming pared 0 bases from V and 7 bases from J, leaving 22 bases between. The CDR3 extends over 17 amino acids. Germline-derived CDR1 and CDR2 are SGHRS and YFSETQ. CDR3: CASSLAGGGADFGGYTF. CDR3 in DNA: TGCGCCAGCAGCTTGGCCGGGGGCGGAGCCGACTTCGGTGGCTACACCTTC.

The CDR3 region is CASSLHKGWNYGYTF. The CDR3 DNA reads as TGTGCCAGCAGCTTACATAAGGGGTGGAACTATGGCTACACCTTC. The genes are TRBV11-2 and TRBJ1-2; maybe TRBD1 (5 bases). The CDR3 totals 15 residues. CDR1 and CDR2 (germline): SGHAT, FQNNGV. Deletions cut 2 bases from V and 2 bases from J, with 12 bases between.

The chain links TRBV5-5 to TRBJ2-7; tentatively, D is TRBD2 (5 bases). The CDR3 loop spans 11 amino acids. Germline assignment: CDR1 SGHKS and CDR2 YYEKEE (reference sequence). V gave up 6 bases and J gave up 6 bases, with 10 bases separating them. For the CDR3, the DNA is TGTGCCAGCAACTTAGCGATCGAGCAGTACTTC. Translation gives CASNLAIEQYF.

This clone was found once. The rearrangement links TRBV20-1 to TRBJ1-1; D call uncertain. In germline, CDR1 is DFQATT, CDR2 SNEGSKA (reference sequence). This CDR3 spans 13 amino acids. V lost 4 bases, J lost 5 bases, and 14 bases lay in between. CDR3 region: CSATKSRGTEAFF. CDR3 sequence (DNA): TGCAGTGCTACCAAATCCCGGGGAACTGAAGCTTTCTTT.

This clone was observed at least ten times. The chain links TRBV3-1 to TRBJ2-7; no clear D. This CDR3 contains 15 residues. Per the germline V gene, CDR1 is LGHDT and CDR2 is YNNKEL (reference sequence). V was clipped by 2 bases and J by 2 bases, with 13 bases between them. The CDR3 DNA reads as TGTGCCAGCAGCCAAATAGGGCCTTCGACCTACGAGCAGTACTTC. Protein sequence: CASSQIGPSTYEQYF.

This clone was counted between two and nine times. The J gene is TRBJ2-7, the V gene TRBV19; D remains ambiguous. Trimming took 4 bases from V and 2 from J, leaving 3 bases between them. The CDR3 runs 11 residues. Germline V CDR1 and CDR2: LNHDA, SQIVND (reference sequence). The CDR3 coding sequence is TGTGCCAGTAGTAACGCCTACGAGCAGTACTTC. This encodes CASSNAYEQYF.

In its sample, this clone was seen many times. The chain combines TRBV19 with TRBJ1-4; unclear D gene. The CDR3 is 12 amino acids. Germline loops: CDR1 LNHDA, CDR2 SQIVND (reference sequence). With 7 bases removed from V and 6 bases from J, the gap between germline ends came to 9 bases. This CDR3 reads CASKRSDEKLFF. DNA for the CDR3: TGTGCCAGTAAGAGGTCGGATGAAAAACTGTTTTTT.

Regarding this clone: One end of the junction fails to match germline, which may point to a read error. V gene TRBV28 combines with J gene TRBJ2-7; D ambiguous. This CDR3 contains 15 residues. Germline CDR1 MDHEN, CDR2 SYDVKM. This chain's CDR3 is CASSLAVVRSYEQCF. Written as DNA, the CDR3 is TGTGCCAGCAGTTTGGCGGTAGTTCGTTCCTACGAGCAGTGCTTC.

This sequence joins TRBV7-6 and TRBJ2-7; TRBD1 matches 7 bases. The CDR3 sequence is 15 residues long. Trimming removed 5 bases from V and 2 bases from J; junction bases left unmatched: 9. Germline loops: CDR1 SGHVS, CDR2 FNYEAQ. CDR3 sequence: CASSQNSGTAYEQYF. Here the CDR3 DNA reads TGTGCCAGCAGCCAAAATTCCGGGACAGCCTACGAGCAGTACTTC.

By sample fraction, this clone is medium-sized. This rearrangement joins TRBV6-2 or TRBV6-3 to TRBJ2-7, with TRBD1 matching 9 bases. CDR1 and CDR2 from the germline V gene are MNHEY and SVGEGT. The CDR3 has 14 residues. Trimming at V came to 5 bases and at J to 10 bases, leaving 12 bases not matched to a gene. This CDR3 reads CASSKLQGASIQYF. In DNA, the CDR3 is TGTGCCAGCAGTAAACTACAGGGGGCGTCAATCCAGTACTTC.

V is TRBV2 and J is TRBJ2-1; the match to TRBD2 covers 8 bases. CDR3 length equals 15 residues. Germline V gives CDR1 SNHLY, CDR2 FYNNEI. The V gene end was trimmed by 8 bases and the J gene end by 8 bases; junction bases not matched to a gene: 14. The CDR3 DNA reads as TGTGCCAGCGTGGGATCGGGAGGGGATTCCGATGAGCAGTTCTTC. Protein: CASVGSGGDSDEQFF. Based on the CDR3 plus reference TRBV2 and TRBJ2-1, the full variable domain is EPEVTQTPSHQVTQMGQEVILRCVPISNHLYFYWYRQILGQKVEFLVSFYNNEISEKSEIFDDQFSVERPDGSNFTLKIRSTKLEDSAMYFCASVGSGGDSDEQFFGPGTRLTVL.

Sample share makes this clone medium-sized. The chain is built from TRBV9 and TRBJ1-5, with D maybe TRBD1 (5 bases). The CDR3 is 18 amino acids. Germline V gene lookup returns CDR1 SGDLS and CDR2 YYNGEE. Trimming left V 0 bases short and J 1 base short, with 17 bases between. This CDR3 reads CASSVEEWARGSNQPQHF. CDR3 DNA sequence: TGTGCCAGCAGCGTAGAAGAGTGGGCGCGGGGGAGCAATCAGCCCCAGCATTTT.

This clone was counted only a few times. The V and J genes are TRBV6-2 or TRBV6-3 and TRBJ2-7; tentatively, D is TRBD1 (6 bases). This CDR3 has 13 amino acids. Trimming cost V 6 bases and J 6 bases, with 15 bases left between them. The germline V gene has CDR1 MNHEY and CDR2 SVGEGT. In DNA form, the CDR3 reads TGTGCCAGCAGCTCAACAGGGCTCGGCGAGCAGTACTTC. It is translated as CASSSTGLGEQYF.

This clone was seen at least ten times. The CDR3 bases are TGTGCCAGCAGCTTCCGAAACTGGGACAATGAGCAGTTCTTC. Protein sequence: CASSFRNWDNEQFF. This chain connects TRBV9 to TRBJ2-1; D remains ambiguous. The CDR3 consists of 14 residues. Germline assignment: CDR1 SGDLS and CDR2 YYNGEE. Trimming cost V 4 bases and J 5 bases, with 13 bases left between them.

V gene TRBV20-1 combines with J gene TRBJ2-1; D is perhaps TRBD1 (5 bases). Trimming left V 6 bases short and J 10 bases short, with 13 bases between. Looked up from germline, CDR1 is DFQATT and CDR2 is SNEGSKA (reference sequence). The CDR3 extends over 11 amino acids. The DNA of the CDR3 is TGCAGTGCCGAAGTCAGGACAGAGCAGTTCTTC. As protein: CSAEVRTEQFF.

Ten or more counts support this clone. This rearrangement joins TRBV19 to TRBJ2-5; 8 bases match TRBD1. There are 13 residues in the CDR3. J gave up 5 bases and V 8 bases, and 7 bases lay outside the gene matches. Germline V gene sequence: CDR1 LNHDA, CDR2 SQIVND (reference sequence). The CDR3 loop reads CASSTRGPETQYF. CDR3 nucleotide sequence: TGTGCCAGTTCCACCAGGGGGCCGGAGACCCAGTACTTC.

This sequence joins TRBV6-1 and TRBJ2-1; no clear D gene. The CDR3 loop spans 14 amino acids. Trimming removed 3 bases from V and 8 bases from J, with 14 bases in between. CDR1 and CDR2 (germline): MNHNS, SASEGT. The CDR3 DNA reads TGTGCCAGCAGTGAGGAGCCTCTGGCCTATGAGCAGTTCTTC. Protein: CASSEEPLAYEQFF.

Remarks on this clone: The junction and the germline gene differ at one end; a read error may be behind it. The rearrangement joins TRBV7-3 to TRBJ2-3, with TRBD1 matching over 7 bases. The CDR3 extends over 15 amino acids. Germline loops: CDR1 SGHTA, CDR2 FQGTGA. The CDR3 DNA reads TGTGCCAGCAGCTTAATACAGGGGCTGGCAGATACTCAGTATTTT. Translated, it gives CASSLIQGLADTQYF.

This clone was seen a handful of times. The CDR3 nucleotides read TGCAGTGCTAGAGCTTCAGGACAGGGGAATGAAAAACTGTTTTTT. This sequence encodes CSARASGQGNEKLFF. This chain links TRBV20-1 with TRBJ1-4; 9 nucleotides line up with TRBD1. CDR3 length: 15 amino acids. Trimming removed 1 base from V and 5 bases from J; junction bases left unmatched: 5. Germline V gives CDR1 DFQATT, CDR2 SNEGSKA (reference sequence).